Below are 27 T cell receptor beta chains sequenced from a single sample in a study of blood T cell repertoires in COVID-19. The data were produced by immunoSEQ multiplex PCR, yet TCRdb's version contains in-frame clones alone and is incomplete. Of about 120,000 clones in the sample, about 85% were seen once. Sequenced input: peripheral blood. These receptors originate from a man aged 40-49 years with acute or convalescent COVID-19.

The rearrangement joins TRBV3-1 (or the pseudogene TRBV3-2) to TRBJ1-2; a weak D match, TRBD1 (6 bases). Trimming removed 4 bases from V and 11 bases from J, with 17 bases in between. CDR3 size: 13 residues. Germline V lookup: CDR1 LGHDT, CDR2 YNNKEL (reference sequence). The CDR3 region is CASSRTDSYLYTF. In nucleotides, the CDR3 is TGTGCCAGCAGCCGAACGGACAGTTATTTATACACCTTC.

The chain is built from TRBV14 and TRBJ2-5; maybe TRBD2 (6 bases). CDR1 is SGHDN, CDR2 FVKESK, per germline. The V end lost 4 bases, the J end lost 1 base, and 16 bases lay between the germline ends. CDR3 length equals 16 residues. Here the CDR3 DNA reads TGTGCCAGCAGCCCTTGGCGGGGCGCCTCCCAAGAGACCCAGTACTTC. As protein: CASSPWRGASQETQYF.

V and J are TRBV11-3 and TRBJ2-1, with a tentative D call TRBD1 (5 bases). CDR3 length equals 15 residues. Germline CDR1 and CDR2: SGHNT and YENEEA. With 5 bases removed from V and 7 bases from J, the gap between germline ends came to 18 bases. CDR3 coding DNA: TGTGCCAGCAGCGTATACAATCAGGGTGGAAATGAGCAGTTCTTC. Its translation: CASSVYNQGGNEQFF.

The V gene is TRBV19, the J gene TRBJ1-6; 9 bases agree with TRBD1. The V gene's germline CDR1 is LNHDA and CDR2 SQIVND (reference sequence). This CDR3 has 14 amino acids. After removal of 7 bases from V and 9 bases from J, the junction contained 7 bases not matched to a gene. CDR3 coding DNA: TGTGCCAGTAATCCGGGACAGGGAGTTTCACCCCTCCACTTT. Translating gives CASNPGQGVSPLHF.

The chain is built from TRBV27 and TRBJ1-1; the D is unclear. Between the trimmed V and J ends, which lost 4 bases and 7 bases, there was a span of 10 bases. This CDR3 spans 12 amino acids. CDR1 and CDR2 from the germline V gene are MNHEY and SMNVEV (reference sequence). CDR3 DNA: TGTGCCAGCAGTTCCTTAGGCGGTGAAGCTTTCTTT. Its protein product is CASSSLGGEAFF.

The chain joins TRBV11-1 to TRBJ1-3; 8 bases are a match to TRBD1. The V segment lost 4 bases and the J segment 4 bases; nucleotides outside the gene matches: 6. Germline V CDR1 and CDR2: SGHAT, FQDESV (reference sequence). The CDR3 is 15 residues long. This chain's CDR3 is CASSSSTGVGNTIYF. The DNA for the CDR3 is TGTGCCAGCAGCTCTTCGACAGGGGTCGGAAACACCATATATTTT.

This chain links TRBV9 with TRBJ2-1, with a possible D match to TRBD1 (6 bases). Trimming shortened V by 3 bases and J by 4 bases, and 11 bases separated the two germline ends. Germline-derived CDR1 and CDR2 are SGDLS and YYNGEE. The CDR3 runs to 14 residues. This CDR3 reads CASSEGQPYNEQFF. CDR3 DNA: TGTGCCAGCAGCGAAGGACAGCCGTACAATGAGCAGTTCTTC. The whole variable domain, remainder taken from reference TRBV9 and TRBJ2-1, is DSGVTQTPKHLITATGQRVTLRCSPRSGDLSVYWYQQSLDQGLQFLIQYYNGEERAKGNILERFSAQQFPDLHSELNLSSLELGDSALYFCASSEGQPYNEQFFGPGTRLTVL.

Only a few counts were recorded for this clone. This chain connects TRBV2 to TRBJ2-7; no clear D. This CDR3 has 13 residues. V was pared by 5 bases and J by 2 bases, with 10 bases between. Germline V gene sequence: CDR1 SNHLY, CDR2 FYNNEI. The CDR3 DNA follows: TGTGCCAGCAGTATTTTACAGACCTACGAGCAGTACTTC. This translates into CASSILQTYEQYF.

The CDR3 DNA is TGCGCCAGCAGCCAAGCAAGTGACAGGGGGGACAATGAGCAGTTCTTC. Translating it yields CASSQASDRGDNEQFF. The rearrangement joins TRBV4-1 to TRBJ2-1; 9 bases are shared with TRBD1. The CDR3 is 16 amino acids. V was clipped by 1 base and J by 5 bases; unmatched bases: 6. Germline V gene data show CDR1 as MGHRA and CDR2 as YSYEKL.

This chain links TRBV9 with TRBJ2-7; 13 nucleotides line up with TRBD2. The CDR3 spans 15 residues. V gave up 3 bases and J gave up 3 bases; unmatched junction bases: 3. Per germline, CDR1 SGDLS and CDR2 YYNGEE. The DNA of the CDR3 is TGTGCCAGCAGCGGGGGACTAGCGGGGAGCTACGAGCAGTACTTC. Translated, it gives CASSGGLAGSYEQYF.

The genes are TRBV4-1 and TRBJ2-1, with 12 bases fitting TRBD2. The CDR3 spans 16 residues. After removal of 3 bases from V and 4 bases from J, the junction contained 4 bases not matched to a gene. Germline V gives CDR1 MGHRA, CDR2 YSYEKL. The CDR3: CASSQSLAGGYNEQFF. Written as DNA, the CDR3 is TGCGCCAGCAGCCAGTCACTAGCGGGGGGATACAATGAGCAGTTCTTC.

The chain joins TRBV21-1 to TRBJ1-6. TRBV21-1 is a known pseudogene. The CDR3 totals 17 residues. CDR3 loop: CASSCRLRGSYNSPLHF. CDR3 coding DNA: TGTGCCAGCAGCTGTCGATTGCGGGGCTCCTATAATTCACCCCTCCACTTT.

The J gene is TRBJ2-7, the V gene TRBV24-1; 8 bases align to TRBD1. There are 15 residues in the CDR3. CDR1 and CDR2 (germline): KGHDR, SFDVKD. V was clipped by 4 bases and J by 5 bases; unmatched bases: 9. CDR3 region: CATSDPGQGVHEQYF. Written as DNA, the CDR3 is TGTGCCACCAGTGACCCCGGACAGGGAGTCCACGAGCAGTACTTC.

The J gene is TRBJ2-6, the V gene TRBV18, with 9 bases that match TRBD1. This CDR3 contains 17 residues. J gave up 1 base and V 3 bases, and 4 bases lay outside the gene matches. In germline, CDR1 is KGHSH, CDR2 LQKENI. CDR3 nucleotide sequence: TGTGCCAGCTCACCTGGACAGGGGAGGTCTGGGGCCAACGTCCTGACTTTC. It yields the protein CASSPGQGRSGANVLTF.

The J gene is TRBJ1-5, the V gene TRBV24-1, with unresolved D. CDR3 length: 15 residues. V was shortened by 3 bases and J by 2 bases, with 10 bases between the two germline ends. Germline loops: CDR1 KGHDR, CDR2 SFDVKD. CDR3 residues: CATSDEGAGNQPQHF. The CDR3 DNA reads as TGTGCCACCAGTGATGAAGGCGCGGGCAATCAGCCCCAGCATTTT.

This chain joins TRBV9 and TRBJ1-2; possibly TRBD1 for D (6 bases). The germline CDR1 and CDR2 sequences are SGDLS and YYNGEE. There are 15 residues in the CDR3. V was cut by 0 bases and J by 5 bases, with 14 bases left in between. CDR3 in DNA: TGTGCCAGCAGCGTAGGAGGGGGAGTAAGTTATGGCTACACCTTC. Residues: CASSVGGGVSYGYTF.

V usage is TRBV7-2 and J usage is TRBJ2-3, with 8 bases aligning to TRBD1. Germline V gene sequence: CDR1 SGHTA, CDR2 FQGNSA. Trimming cost V 5 bases and J 4 bases; bases outside gene matches: 2. The CDR3 extends over 13 amino acids. CDR3 coding DNA: TGTGCCAGCAGCAGACAGGGGTCAGATACGCAGTATTTT. This encodes CASSRQGSDTQYF. The full variable domain, completed using reference TRBV7-2 and TRBJ2-3, is GAGVSQSPSNKVTEKGKDVELRCDPISGHTALYWYRQSLGQGLEFLIYFQGNSAPDKSGLPSDRFSAERTGGSVSTLTIQRTQQEDSAVYLCASSRQGSDTQYFGPGTRLTVL.

The V gene is TRBV7-6, the J gene TRBJ2-7, with 7 bases identical to TRBD2. There are 18 residues in the CDR3. Trimming took 3 bases from V and 2 from J; bases not matched to a gene: 16. Looked up from germline, CDR1 is SGHVS and CDR2 is FNYEAQ. CDR3 DNA: TGTGCCAGCAGCTTCGCCCCCGAGCGGGGAGAGGGGACCTACGAGCAGTACTTC. It specifies CASSFAPERGEGTYEQYF.

CDR3 in DNA: TGTGCCACCAGCGATGCCGTGGGGGGTAACTATGGCTACACCTTC. This gives the protein CATSDAVGGNYGYTF. The J gene is TRBJ1-2, the V gene TRBV24-1, with a weak D call TRBD1 (5 bases). V was clipped by 7 bases and J by 1 base, with 15 bases between them. CDR1 and CDR2 (germline): KGHDR, SFDVKD. The CDR3 has 15 residues.

The gene calls are TRBV7-9 and TRBJ1-4, with D tentatively TRBD1 (5 bases). Germline-derived CDR1 and CDR2 are SEHNR and FQNEAQ (reference sequence). The CDR3 is 14 residues long. Trimming left V 6 bases short and J 8 bases short, with 16 bases between. The CDR3 sequence is CASSPLGVREKLFF. In DNA form, the CDR3 reads TGTGCCAGCAGTCCTCTAGGGGTCAGAGAAAAACTGTTTTTT.

The chain uses TRBV4-1 and TRBJ2-1, with 15 positions matching TRBD2. Per germline, CDR1 MGHRA and CDR2 YSYEKL. J lost 4 bases, V lost 4 bases, and 2 bases had no gene match. The CDR3 loop spans 16 amino acids. The CDR3 spells CASSLGTSGGYNEQFF. The CDR3, as DNA: TGCGCCAGCAGCCTCGGGACTAGCGGGGGGTACAATGAGCAGTTCTTC.

With respect to this clone: A much larger clone sits a single nucleotide away, making a read error possible. The genes are TRBV7-2 and TRBJ2-3; D not certain. Germline V gene data show CDR1 as SGHTA and CDR2 as FQGNSA. The CDR3 is 14 amino acids. The V end lost 11 bases, the J end lost 0 bases, and 15 bases lay between the germline ends. The CDR3 DNA reads TGTGCCTTCCGGCCAGGTCGGAGCACAGATACGCAGTATTTT. Translation gives CAFRPGRSTDTQYF. Together with reference TRBV7-2 and TRBJ2-3, the CDR3 gives the full variable domain: GAGVSQSPSNKVTEKGKDVELRCDPISGHTALYWYRQSLGQGLEFLIYFQGNSAPDKSGLPSDRFSAERTGGSVSTLTIQRTQQEDSAVYLCAFRPGRSTDTQYFGPGTRLTVL.

The chain has TRBV7-3 and TRBJ2-2; perhaps TRBD1 as D (6 bases). The V gene lost 5 bases and the J gene lost 6 bases, with 7 bases spanning the gap. CDR1 and CDR2 from the germline V gene are SGHTA and FQGTGA. The CDR3 has 12 amino acids. The CDR3 loop reads CASSRQAGELFF. CDR3 bases: TGTGCCAGCAGCAGACAGGCCGGGGAGCTGTTTTTT.

The chain is built from TRBV3-1 (or the pseudogene TRBV3-2) and TRBJ1-3; the match to TRBD1 covers 8 bases. CDR1 is LGHDT and CDR2 is YNNKEL in the germline V gene (reference sequence). After removal of 4 bases from V and 2 bases from J, the junction contained 7 bases not matched to a gene. CDR3 size: 16 residues. The CDR3 spells CASSRDFRGPGNTIYF. In DNA form, the CDR3 reads TGTGCCAGCAGCCGAGACTTCAGGGGGCCTGGAAACACCATATATTTT.

The rearrangement joins TRBV29-1 to TRBJ2-7; 7 positions match TRBD1. Germline V gene data show CDR1 as SQVTM and CDR2 as ANQGSEA. Trimming removed 7 bases from V and 7 bases from J; junction bases left unmatched: 7. The length of the CDR3 is 11 residues. This chain's CDR3 is CSATGVLEQYF. CDR3 nucleotide sequence: TGCAGCGCCACAGGGGTTCTAGAGCAGTACTTC.

This clone was observed once. The V call is TRBV7-9, the J call TRBJ2-7, with 10 bases that match TRBD1. The CDR3 has 16 amino acids. Looked up from germline, CDR1 is SEHNR and CDR2 is FQNEAQ (reference sequence). V shed 5 bases and J 3 bases; nucleotides not matched to a gene: 10. DNA of the CDR3: TGTGCCAGCAGCCCCCCTGGACAGGGGGTGGACTACGAGCAGTACTTC. Its translation is CASSPPGQGVDYEQYF.

The genes are TRBV9 and TRBJ2-2; 10 nucleotides match TRBD2. Germline V CDR1 and CDR2: SGDLS, YYNGEE. J gave up 7 bases and V 4 bases, and 10 bases lay outside the gene matches. The CDR3 has 16 residues. Here the CDR3 reads CASSPILGLAVGELFF. The CDR3 region has the DNA TGTGCCAGCAGCCCAATACTCGGACTAGCGGTCGGGGAGCTGTTTTTT.